Listed here is a single T cell receptor beta chain. Method: immunoSEQ multiplex PCR; TCRdb's copy keeps in-frame clones and lacks some. The sample consists of roughly 90,000 clones, approximately 80% of them appearing once. Trimming removed 6 bases at V and 6 bases at J, with 11 bases between. Germline loops: CDR1 MNHEY, CDR2 SVGAGI. CDR3 length equals 13 residues. The data belong to a study of blood T cell repertoires in COVID-19. The chain is built from TRBV6-5 and TRBJ1-4; D remains unclear. Material: peripheral blood. This receptor was identified in an older woman with acute or convalescent COVID-19. CDR3 in amino acids: CASSRTWHEKLFF. The CDR3 nucleotides read TGTGCCAGCAGCCGAACCTGGCATGAAAAACTGTTTTTT.